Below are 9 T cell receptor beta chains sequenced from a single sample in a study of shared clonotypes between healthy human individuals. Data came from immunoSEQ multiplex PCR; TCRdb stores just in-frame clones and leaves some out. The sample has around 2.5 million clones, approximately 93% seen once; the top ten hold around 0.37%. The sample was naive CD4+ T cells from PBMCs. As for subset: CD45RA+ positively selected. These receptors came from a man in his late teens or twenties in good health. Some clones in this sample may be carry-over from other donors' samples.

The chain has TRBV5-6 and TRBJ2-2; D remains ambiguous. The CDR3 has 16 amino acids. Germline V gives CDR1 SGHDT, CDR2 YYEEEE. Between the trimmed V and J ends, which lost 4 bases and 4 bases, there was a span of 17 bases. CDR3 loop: CASSPSVTLTTGELFF. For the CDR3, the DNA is TGTGCCAGCAGCCCCAGCGTCACACTAACCACCGGGGAGCTGTTTTTT.

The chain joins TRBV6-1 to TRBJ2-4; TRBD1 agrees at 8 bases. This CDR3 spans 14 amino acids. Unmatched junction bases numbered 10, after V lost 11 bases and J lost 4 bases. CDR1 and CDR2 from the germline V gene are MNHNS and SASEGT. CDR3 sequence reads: CAVKDREFKNIQYF. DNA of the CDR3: TGTGCCGTCAAGGACAGGGAGTTTAAAAACATTCAGTACTTC.

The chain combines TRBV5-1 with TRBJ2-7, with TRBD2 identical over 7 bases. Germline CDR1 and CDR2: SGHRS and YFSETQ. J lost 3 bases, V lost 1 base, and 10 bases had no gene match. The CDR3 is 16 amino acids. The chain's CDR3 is CASSLSSGSLNYEQYF. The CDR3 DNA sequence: TGCGCCAGCAGCTTGAGTAGCGGGTCCTTGAACTACGAGCAGTACTTC.

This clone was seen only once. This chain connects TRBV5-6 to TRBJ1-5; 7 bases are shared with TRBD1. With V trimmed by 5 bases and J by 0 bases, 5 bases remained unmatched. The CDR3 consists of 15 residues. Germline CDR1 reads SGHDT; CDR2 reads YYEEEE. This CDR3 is CASSSTGHSNQPQHF. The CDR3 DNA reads TGTGCCAGCAGTTCGACAGGGCATAGCAATCAGCCCCAGCATTTT.

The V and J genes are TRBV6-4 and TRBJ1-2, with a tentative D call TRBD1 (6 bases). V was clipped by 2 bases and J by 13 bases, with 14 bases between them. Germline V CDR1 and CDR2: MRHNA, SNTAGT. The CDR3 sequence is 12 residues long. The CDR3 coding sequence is TGTGCCAGCAGTGACCCTAGACAGGCCGGCACCTTC. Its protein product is CASSDPRQAGTF.

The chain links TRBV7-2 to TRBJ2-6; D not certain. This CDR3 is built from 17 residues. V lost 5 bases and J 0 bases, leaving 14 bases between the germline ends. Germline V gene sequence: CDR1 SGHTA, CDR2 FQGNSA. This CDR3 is CASSILLRLSGANVLTF. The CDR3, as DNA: TGTGCCAGCAGCATCCTCCTCCGTCTCTCTGGGGCCAACGTCCTGACTTTC. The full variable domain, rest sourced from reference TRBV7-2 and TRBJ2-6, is GAGVSQSPSNKVTEKGKDVELRCDPISGHTALYWYRQSLGQGLEFLIYFQGNSAPDKSGLPSDRFSAERTGGSVSTLTIQRTQQEDSAVYLCASSILLRLSGANVLTFGAGSRLTVL.

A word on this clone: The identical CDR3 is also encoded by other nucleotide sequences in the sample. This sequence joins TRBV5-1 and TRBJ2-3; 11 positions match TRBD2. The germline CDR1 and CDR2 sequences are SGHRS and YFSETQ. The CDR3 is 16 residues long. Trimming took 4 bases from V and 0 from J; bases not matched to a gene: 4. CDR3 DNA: TGCGCCAGCAGCCCGGGACTAGCGGAAAGCACAGATACGCAGTATTTT. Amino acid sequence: CASSPGLAESTDTQYF.

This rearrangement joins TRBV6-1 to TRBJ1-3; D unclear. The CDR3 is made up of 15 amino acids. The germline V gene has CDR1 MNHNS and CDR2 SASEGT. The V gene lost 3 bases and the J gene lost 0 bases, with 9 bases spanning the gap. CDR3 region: CASSDGYHSGNTIYF. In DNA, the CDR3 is TGTGCCAGCAGTGATGGATATCACTCTGGAAACACCATATATTTT.

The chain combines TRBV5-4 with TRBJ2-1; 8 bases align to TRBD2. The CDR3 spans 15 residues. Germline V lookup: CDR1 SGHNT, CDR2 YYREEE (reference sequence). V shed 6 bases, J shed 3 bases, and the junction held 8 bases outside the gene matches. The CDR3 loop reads CASTFPGTSYNEQFF. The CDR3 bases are TGTGCCAGCACTTTCCCCGGGACTAGCTACAATGAGCAGTTCTTC.